The clone carrying this T cell receptor (beta chain) was observed many times. A diagnosis was made from clinical symptoms together with serum thyroxine, TRAb, thyroid ultrasound and orbital computed tomography. The CDR3 consists of 15 residues. Trimming left V 6 bases short and J 2 bases short, with 11 bases between. CDR3 regions of TCR beta were amplified from RNA transcripts. Second-round multiplex PCR followed a first-round RT-PCR using HTBI primers. MiXCR was run by TCRdb on the multiplex PCR reads, yielding one entry per CDR3 protein. The table lists over a million distinct CDR3 sequences, about 35% of them singletons, with around 10% in the top ten. This record belongs to a study of Graves' ophthalmopathy and Graves' hyperthyroidism. The wider study: If no ophthalmopathy appeared within 18 months of follow-up, hyperthyroidism was termed stable.

The sequence derives from an adult man with Graves' hyperthyroidism. The V and J genes are TRBV12-3 or TRBV12-4 and TRBJ2-6, with D perhaps TRBD2 (6 bases). Sequenced material: peripheral blood or thyroid tissue (not recorded which). This chain's CDR3 is CASRMREAGANVLTF. The DNA for the CDR3 is TGTGCCAGCAGAATGAGGGAGGCTGGGGCCAACGTCCTGACTTTC.